The text below deals with one T cell receptor beta chain. This sample is drawn from a study of T cell responses to AZD1222 COVID-19 vaccine. Sequencing was performed with immunoSEQ multiplex PCR; in TCRdb, only in-frame clones are kept and a portion is missing. The sample lists approximately 150,000 clones, approximately 93% occurring once. This CDR3 region has 16 residues. The V and J ends lost 9 bases and 1 base, in that order; junction bases with no gene match: 10. Germline loops: CDR1 MNHEY, CDR2 SMNVEV (reference sequence). The gene calls are TRBV27 and TRBJ1-5, with 9 bases matching TRBD1. The sequencing used peripheral blood, collected on day 0 of MenACWY control vaccination. The receptor comes from an adult in good health. CDR3 amino acids: CASRQGQGSSNQPQHF. The DNA for the CDR3 is TGTGCCAGTCGCCAGGGACAGGGATCAAGCAATCAGCCCCAGCATTTT.